This TCR beta chain was profiled in a study of blood T cells in healthy people across ages. Whole-study results and caveats: Higher diversity, along with more naive CD4+ cells, distinguished long-lived donors from aged donors.

Primers used in a second PCR of about 7 to 12 cycles were a sample-barcoded 5' primer and a J-beta primer mix. Using its own MiXCR run on the 5' RACE reads, TCRdb lists one record per CDR3 protein. Of about 290,000 distinct CDR3 sequences in the sample, roughly 26% were seen once. Trimming left V 1 base short and J 1 base short, with 11 bases between. CDR1 is SGHAT, CDR2 FQNNGV, per germline. This CDR3 is 16 amino acids long. This clonotype was seen at least ten times. What it recognizes is unknown. Donors were healthy Caucasian individuals from Russia aged about 6 to 100. Peripheral blood samples of 9 to 10 milliliters were drawn from each donor.

V gene TRBV11-2 combines with J gene TRBJ2-4, with D uncertain. The clonotype comes from a woman in her 70s in good health. Material: blood. CDR3 nucleotides: TGTGCCAGCAGCTTAGGGTCTTCTGGGGCCAAAAACATTCAGTACTTC. It encodes CASSLGSSGAKNIQYF.